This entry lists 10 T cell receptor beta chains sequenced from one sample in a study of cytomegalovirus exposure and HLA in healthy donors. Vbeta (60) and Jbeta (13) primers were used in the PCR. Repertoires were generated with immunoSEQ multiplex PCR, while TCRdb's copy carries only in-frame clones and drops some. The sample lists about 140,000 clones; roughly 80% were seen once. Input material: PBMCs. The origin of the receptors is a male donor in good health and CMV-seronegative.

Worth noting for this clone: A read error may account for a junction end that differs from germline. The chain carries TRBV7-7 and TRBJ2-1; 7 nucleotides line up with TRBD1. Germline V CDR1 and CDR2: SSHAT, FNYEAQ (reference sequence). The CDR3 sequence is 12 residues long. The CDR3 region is CASSLEGGGQFF. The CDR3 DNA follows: TGTGCTAGCAGCTTAGAAGGGGGCGGGCAGTTCTTC. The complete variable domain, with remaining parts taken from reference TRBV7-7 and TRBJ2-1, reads GAGVSQSPRYKVTKRGQDVTLRCDPISSHATLYWYQQALGQGPEFLTYFNYEAQPDKSGLPSDRFSAERPEGSISTLTIQRTEQRDSAMYRCASSLEGGGQFFGPGTRLTVL.

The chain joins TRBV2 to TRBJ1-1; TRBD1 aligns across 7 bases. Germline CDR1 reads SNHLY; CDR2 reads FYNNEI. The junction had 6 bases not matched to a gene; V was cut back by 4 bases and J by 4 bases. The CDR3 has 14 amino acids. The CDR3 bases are TGTGCCAGCAGTGTTGACAGGGTGGCCACTGAAGCTTTCTTT. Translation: CASSVDRVATEAFF.

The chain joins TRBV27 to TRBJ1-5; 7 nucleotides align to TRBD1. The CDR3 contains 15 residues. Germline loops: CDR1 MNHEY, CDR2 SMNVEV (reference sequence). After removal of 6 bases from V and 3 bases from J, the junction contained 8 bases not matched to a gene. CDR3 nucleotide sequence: TGTGCCAGCAGCCAGGGACAGACGTACAATCAGCCCCAGCATTTT. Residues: CASSQGQTYNQPQHF.

CDR3 DNA: TGTGCCAGCAGCCCGAGAGGGTCGGGAGAGACCCAGTACTTC. This translates into CASSPRGSGETQYF. This sequence joins TRBV4-2 and TRBJ2-5, with D perhaps TRBD2 (5 bases). Germline V lookup: CDR1 LGHNA, CDR2 YNFKEQ. Trimming took 4 bases from V and 4 from J, leaving 13 bases between them. This CDR3 has 14 amino acids.

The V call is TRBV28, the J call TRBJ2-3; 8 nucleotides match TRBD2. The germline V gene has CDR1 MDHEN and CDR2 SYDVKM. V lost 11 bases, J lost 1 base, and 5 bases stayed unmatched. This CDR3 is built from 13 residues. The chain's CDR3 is CAWGAGGTDTQYF. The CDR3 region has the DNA TGTGCCTGGGGAGCGGGGGGCACAGATACGCAGTATTTT.

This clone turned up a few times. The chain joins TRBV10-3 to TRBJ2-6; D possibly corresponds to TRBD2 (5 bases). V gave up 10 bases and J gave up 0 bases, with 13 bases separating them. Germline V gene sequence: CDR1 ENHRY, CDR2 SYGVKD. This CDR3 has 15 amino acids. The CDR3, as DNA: TGTGCCACGTGGACTGCGAGCTCTGGGGCCAACGTCCTGACTTTC. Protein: CATWTASSGANVLTF.

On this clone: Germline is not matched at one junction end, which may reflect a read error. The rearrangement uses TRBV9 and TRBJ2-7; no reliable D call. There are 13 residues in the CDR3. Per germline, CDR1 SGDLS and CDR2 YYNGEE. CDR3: CASSVAPGLEIGF. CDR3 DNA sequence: TGTGCCAGCAGCGTAGCTCCCGGGTTAGAGATCGGCTTC.

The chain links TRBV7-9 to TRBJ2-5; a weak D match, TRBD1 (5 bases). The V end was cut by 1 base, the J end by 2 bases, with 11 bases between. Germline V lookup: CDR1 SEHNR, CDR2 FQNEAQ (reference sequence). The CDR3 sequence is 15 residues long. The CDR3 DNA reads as TGTGCCAGCAGCTTAGACCTCAGGGTACAAGAGACCCAGTACTTC. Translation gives CASSLDLRVQETQYF.

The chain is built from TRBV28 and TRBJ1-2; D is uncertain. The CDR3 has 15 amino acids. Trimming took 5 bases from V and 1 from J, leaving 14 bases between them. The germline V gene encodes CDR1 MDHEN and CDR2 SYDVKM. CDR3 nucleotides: TGTGCCAGCAGTCCCCACAGAAGTTTTAACTATGGCTACACCTTC. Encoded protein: CASSPHRSFNYGYTF.

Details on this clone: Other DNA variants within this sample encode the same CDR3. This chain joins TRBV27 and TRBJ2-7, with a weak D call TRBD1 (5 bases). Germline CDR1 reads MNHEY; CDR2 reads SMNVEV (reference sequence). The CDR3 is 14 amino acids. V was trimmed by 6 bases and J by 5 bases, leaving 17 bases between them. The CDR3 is CASSLTGRVDEQYF. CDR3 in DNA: TGTGCCAGCAGCTTAACGGGCAGGGTGGACGAGCAGTACTTC.